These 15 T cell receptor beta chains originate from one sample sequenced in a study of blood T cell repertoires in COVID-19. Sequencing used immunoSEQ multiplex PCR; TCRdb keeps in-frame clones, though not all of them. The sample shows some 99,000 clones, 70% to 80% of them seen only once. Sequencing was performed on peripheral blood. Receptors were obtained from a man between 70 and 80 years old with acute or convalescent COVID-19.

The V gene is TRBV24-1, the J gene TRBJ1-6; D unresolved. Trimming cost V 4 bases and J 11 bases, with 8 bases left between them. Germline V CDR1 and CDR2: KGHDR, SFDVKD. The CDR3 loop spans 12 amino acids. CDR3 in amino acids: CATSDPGAPLHF. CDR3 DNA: TGTGCCACCAGTGACCCGGGAGCACCCCTCCACTTT.

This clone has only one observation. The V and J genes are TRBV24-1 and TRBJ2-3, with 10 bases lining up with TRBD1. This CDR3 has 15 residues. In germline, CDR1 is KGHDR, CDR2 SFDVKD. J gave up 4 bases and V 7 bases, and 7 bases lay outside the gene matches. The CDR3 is CATSSTGGAADTQYF. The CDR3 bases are TGTGCCACCAGCTCGACAGGGGGCGCGGCAGATACGCAGTATTTT.

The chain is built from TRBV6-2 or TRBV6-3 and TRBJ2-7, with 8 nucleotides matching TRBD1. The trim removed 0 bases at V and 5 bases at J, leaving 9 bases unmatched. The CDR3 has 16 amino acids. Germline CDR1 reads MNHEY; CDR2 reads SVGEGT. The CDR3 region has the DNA TGTGCCAGCAGTTACTCGGGGCAGGGGGCGAGGGACGAGCAGTACTTC. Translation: CASSYSGQGARDEQYF.

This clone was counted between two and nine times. CDR3 nucleotide sequence: TGTGCCGGTTCAGGGGGTCCCAATTCACCCCTCCACTTT. Amino acid sequence: CAGSGGPNSPLHF. The V gene is TRBV2, the J gene TRBJ1-6; 7 bases line up with TRBD1. This CDR3 is 13 amino acids long. Trimming took 11 bases from V and 7 from J; bases not matched to a gene: 8. Looked up from germline, CDR1 is SNHLY and CDR2 is FYNNEI.

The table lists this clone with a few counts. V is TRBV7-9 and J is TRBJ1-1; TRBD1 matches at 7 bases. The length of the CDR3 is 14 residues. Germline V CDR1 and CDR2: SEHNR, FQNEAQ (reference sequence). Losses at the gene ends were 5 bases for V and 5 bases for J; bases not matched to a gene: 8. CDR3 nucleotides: TGTGCCAGCAGCCTTACAGGGGTTTGGACTGAAGCTTTCTTT. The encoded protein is CASSLTGVWTEAFF.

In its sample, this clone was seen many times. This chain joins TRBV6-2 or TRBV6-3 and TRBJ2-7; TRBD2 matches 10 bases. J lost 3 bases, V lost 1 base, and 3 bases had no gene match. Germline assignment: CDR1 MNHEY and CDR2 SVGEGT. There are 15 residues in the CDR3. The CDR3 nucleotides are TGTGCCAGCAGTTACTTACTAGCGGGAAGCTACGAGCAGTACTTC. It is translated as CASSYLLAGSYEQYF.

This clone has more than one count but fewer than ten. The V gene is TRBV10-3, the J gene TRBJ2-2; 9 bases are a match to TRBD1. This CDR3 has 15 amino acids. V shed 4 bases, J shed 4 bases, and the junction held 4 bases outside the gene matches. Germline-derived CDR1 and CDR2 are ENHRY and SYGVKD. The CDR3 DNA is TGTGCCATCAGTGGGGGACAGGGCGGCACCGGGGAGCTGTTTTTT. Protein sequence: CAISGGQGGTGELFF.

CDR3 sequence: CASSYRETQYF. Written as DNA, the CDR3 is TGTGCCAGCAGTTACCGGGAGACCCAGTACTTC. V gene TRBV6-2 or TRBV6-3 combines with J gene TRBJ2-5; D gene uncertain. V lost 2 bases, J lost 5 bases, and 3 bases lay in between. The germline CDR1 and CDR2 sequences are MNHEY and SVGEGT. The CDR3 sequence is 11 residues long.

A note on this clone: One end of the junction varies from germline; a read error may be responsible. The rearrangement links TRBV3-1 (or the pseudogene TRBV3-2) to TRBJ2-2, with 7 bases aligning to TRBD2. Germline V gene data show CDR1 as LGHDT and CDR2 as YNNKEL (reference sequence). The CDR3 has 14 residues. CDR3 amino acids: CAGSGWTSHGELFF. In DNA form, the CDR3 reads TGTGCCGGCAGCGGATGGACTAGTCACGGGGAGCTGTTTTTT.

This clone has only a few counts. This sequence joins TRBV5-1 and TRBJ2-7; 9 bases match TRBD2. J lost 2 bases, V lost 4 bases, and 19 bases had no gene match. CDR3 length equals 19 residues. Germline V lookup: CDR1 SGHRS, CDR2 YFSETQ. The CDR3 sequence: CASSSRGREGKRFTYEQYF. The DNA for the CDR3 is TGCGCCAGCAGCAGCCGGGGGCGGGAGGGAAAAAGGTTCACCTACGAGCAGTACTTC.

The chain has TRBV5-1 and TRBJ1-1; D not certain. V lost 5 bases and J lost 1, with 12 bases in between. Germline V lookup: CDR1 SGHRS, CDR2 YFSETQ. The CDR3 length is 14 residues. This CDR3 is CASRLQPGNTEAFF. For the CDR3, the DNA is TGCGCCAGCAGGCTCCAACCGGGGAACACTGAAGCTTTCTTT.

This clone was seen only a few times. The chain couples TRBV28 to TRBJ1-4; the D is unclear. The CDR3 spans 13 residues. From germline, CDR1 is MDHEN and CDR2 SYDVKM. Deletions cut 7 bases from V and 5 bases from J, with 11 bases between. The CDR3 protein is CASNGGGNEKLFF. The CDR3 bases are TGTGCCAGCAACGGAGGAGGGAATGAAAAACTGTTTTTT.

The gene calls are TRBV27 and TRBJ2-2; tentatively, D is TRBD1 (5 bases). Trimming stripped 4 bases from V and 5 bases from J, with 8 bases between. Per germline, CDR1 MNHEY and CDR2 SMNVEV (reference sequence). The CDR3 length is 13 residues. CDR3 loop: CASSSRVTGELFF. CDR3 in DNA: TGTGCCAGCAGTTCCAGGGTAACCGGGGAGCTGTTTTTT.

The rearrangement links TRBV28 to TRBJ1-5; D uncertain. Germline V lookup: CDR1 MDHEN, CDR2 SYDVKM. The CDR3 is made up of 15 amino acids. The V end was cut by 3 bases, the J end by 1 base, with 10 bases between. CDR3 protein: CASSLRYTSNQPQHF. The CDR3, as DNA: TGTGCCAGCAGTTTGAGGTATACCAGCAATCAGCCCCAGCATTTT.

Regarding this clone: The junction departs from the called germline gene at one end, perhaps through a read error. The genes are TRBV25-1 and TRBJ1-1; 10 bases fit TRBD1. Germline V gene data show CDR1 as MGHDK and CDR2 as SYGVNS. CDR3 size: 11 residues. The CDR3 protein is CASSRDRGLHF. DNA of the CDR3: TGTGCCAGCAGCCGGGACAGGGGACTGCACTTT.